These T cell receptor beta chains were read from a single sample in a study of CD8+ T cells in alopecia areata. Sequencing used immunoSEQ multiplex PCR; TCRdb keeps in-frame clones, though not all of them. The sample comprises a few hundred thousand clones, less than 45% of which are singletons, and around 0.48% rests with the top ten. The sample consisted of CD4+ T cells sorted from blood, taken at approximately week 30, from a patient treated with tofacitinib. These receptors came from a human donor with alopecia areata. The CDR3 runs from the conserved cysteine through the conserved F or W. The D gene is left open where the match is weak. Clone size is stated in some rows and not others, as once, few, many or a class when expanded.

d_call: .; v_call: TRBV23-1; j_call: TRBJ1-4; clone_size: .; cdr3_nt: TGCGCCAGCAGGGGGGGAGCCGGTCGTAGAGGGAGTGAAAAACTGTTTTTT; cdr3_aa: CASRGGAGRRGSEKLFF
d_call: .; v_call: TRBV10-3; j_call: TRBJ2-5; clone_size: .; cdr3_nt: TGTGCCATCAGTGAGCGACAACAGACCCAGTACTTC; cdr3_aa: CAISERQQTQYF
d_call: TRBD1; v_call: TRBV10-3; j_call: TRBJ1-2; clone_size: .; cdr3_nt: TGTGCCATCAGTGAAGGGACAGCCCAATATGGCTACACCTTC; cdr3_aa: CAISEGTAQYGYTF
d_call: .; v_call: TRBV5-1; j_call: TRBJ2-5; clone_size: .; cdr3_nt: TGCGCCAGCAGCTCCCAGGGGTGGGAGACCCAGTACTTC; cdr3_aa: CASSSQGWETQYF
d_call: .; v_call: TRBV10-1; j_call: TRBJ2-5; clone_size: few; cdr3_nt: TGCGCCAGCAGTAAACAGGGGAGGGAGACCCAGTACTTC; cdr3_aa: CASSKQGRETQYF
d_call: .; v_call: TRBV18; j_call: TRBJ2-7; clone_size: few; cdr3_nt: TGTGCCAGCTCACCCCCGAGCTCCTACGAGCAGTACTTC; cdr3_aa: CASSPPSSYEQYF
d_call: .; v_call: TRBV20-1; j_call: TRBJ1-4; clone_size: few; cdr3_nt: TGCAGTGCTCCCGAGGGTGAAAAACTGTTTTTT; cdr3_aa: CSAPEGEKLFF
d_call: .; v_call: TRBV7-9; j_call: TRBJ2-7; clone_size: .; cdr3_nt: TGTGCCAGCAGCCCACTGAGCTCCTACGAGCAGTACTTC; cdr3_aa: CASSPLSSYEQYF
d_call: .; v_call: TRBV6-5; j_call: TRBJ2-7; clone_size: .; cdr3_nt: TGTGCCAGCATTAGTGACCGGCTCGAGCAGTACTTC; cdr3_aa: CASISDRLEQYF
d_call: TRBD1; v_call: TRBV2; j_call: TRBJ1-4; clone_size: few; cdr3_nt: TGTGCCAGCAAGATAGGGGGCCGTGAAAAACTGTTTTTT; cdr3_aa: CASKIGGREKLFF
d_call: .; v_call: TRBV7-2; j_call: TRBJ2-7; clone_size: few; cdr3_nt: TGTGCCAGCAGCTTAGTTAAGGACCACGAGCAGTACTTC; cdr3_aa: CASSLVKDHEQYF
d_call: .; v_call: TRBV25-1; j_call: TRBJ2-7; clone_size: .; cdr3_nt: TGTGCCAGCAGCCGGGACTTGCCGCACGAGCAGTACTTC; cdr3_aa: CASSRDLPHEQYF
d_call: .; v_call: TRBV16; j_call: TRBJ2-7; clone_size: few; cdr3_nt: TGTGCCAGCAGCCATCTCCCCCAAGGAACCCCCGAGCAGTACTTC; cdr3_aa: CASSHLPQGTPEQYF
d_call: .; v_call: TRBV6-5; j_call: TRBJ1-1; clone_size: .; cdr3_nt: TGTGCCAGCAGTTCCCCGGGACGGAACACTGAAGCTTTCTTT; cdr3_aa: CASSSPGRNTEAFF
d_call: .; v_call: TRBV19; j_call: TRBJ2-6; clone_size: few; cdr3_nt: TGTGCCACCGGCCTCGGACCGCCCTCTGGGGCCAACGTCCTGACTTTC; cdr3_aa: CATGLGPPSGANVLTF
d_call: .; v_call: TRBV6-5; j_call: TRBJ1-6; clone_size: once; cdr3_nt: TGTGCCAGCAGTTACTCGGCAGGCCAAAATTCACCCCTCCACTTT; cdr3_aa: CASSYSAGQNSPLHF
d_call: .; v_call: TRBV7-2; j_call: TRBJ2-5; clone_size: few; cdr3_nt: TGTGCCAGCAGCTTTCAAGAGACCCAGTACTTC; cdr3_aa: CASSFQETQYF
d_call: TRBD2; v_call: TRBV7-9; j_call: TRBJ2-1; clone_size: .; cdr3_nt: TGTGCCAGCAGCTTAGCATTAGCGGGGGGGTACAATGAGCAGTTCTTC; cdr3_aa: CASSLALAGGYNEQFF
d_call: TRBD2; v_call: TRBV6-5; j_call: TRBJ2-7; clone_size: .; cdr3_nt: TGTGCCAGCAGGGCGACTAGCGGGGGCTACGAGCAGTACTTC; cdr3_aa: CASRATSGGYEQYF
d_call: .; v_call: TRBV6-5; j_call: TRBJ2-3; clone_size: .; cdr3_nt: TGTGCCAGCAGGACGGGAAATACGCAGTATTTT; cdr3_aa: CASRTGNTQYF
d_call: .; v_call: TRBV5-4; j_call: TRBJ2-3; clone_size: .; cdr3_nt: TGTGCCAGCAGCTTGGACCCCGGCACAGATACGCAGTATTTT; cdr3_aa: CASSLDPGTDTQYF
d_call: .; v_call: TRBV7-3; j_call: TRBJ1-1; clone_size: few; cdr3_nt: TGTGCCAGCAGCTTACAAGTGAACACTGAAGCTTTCTTT; cdr3_aa: CASSLQVNTEAFF
d_call: TRBD1; v_call: TRBV29-1; j_call: TRBJ2-2; clone_size: .; cdr3_nt: TGCAGCGTTGGGGGGACAGCGAACACCGGGGAGCTGTTTTTT; cdr3_aa: CSVGGTANTGELFF
d_call: TRBD1; v_call: TRBV6-5; j_call: TRBJ2-2; clone_size: .; cdr3_nt: TGTGCCAGCAGACGAGACAGGGCCACCGGGGAGCTGTTTTTT; cdr3_aa: CASRRDRATGELFF
d_call: TRBD2; v_call: TRBV30; j_call: TRBJ2-1; clone_size: .; cdr3_nt: TGTGCCTGGAGTTCCGGGACTAAAAGTAAGGGTGAGCAGTTCTTC; cdr3_aa: CAWSSGTKSKGEQFF
d_call: TRBD1; v_call: TRBV23-1; j_call: TRBJ2-7; clone_size: few; cdr3_nt: TGCGCCAGCAGTCAATCCCCGGACAGGGAGTCCTACGAGCAGTACTTC; cdr3_aa: CASSQSPDRESYEQYF
d_call: TRBD1; v_call: TRBV10-2; j_call: TRBJ1-1; clone_size: .; cdr3_nt: TGCGCCAGCAGTCCCAGGGGGCTGAACACTGAAGCTTTCTTT; cdr3_aa: CASSPRGLNTEAFF
d_call: .; v_call: TRBV10-3; j_call: TRBJ1-2; clone_size: few; cdr3_nt: TGTGCCATCAGTAGGACTGATTTGAAGAACTATGGCTACACCTTC; cdr3_aa: CAISRTDLKNYGYTF
d_call: .; v_call: TRBV5-4; j_call: TRBJ2-3; clone_size: .; cdr3_nt: TGTGCCAGCAGCTTGGCCGCGGAAGATACGCAGTATTTT; cdr3_aa: CASSLAAEDTQYF
d_call: TRBD2; v_call: TRBV18; j_call: TRBJ2-1; clone_size: .; cdr3_nt: TGTGCCAGCTCAGAGATCGACGGACTAGCAAACAATGAGCAGTTCTTC; cdr3_aa: CASSEIDGLANNEQFF
d_call: .; v_call: TRBV29-1; j_call: TRBJ1-1; clone_size: .; cdr3_nt: TGCAGCGTTGGGACACTCATGAACACTGAAGCTTTCTTT; cdr3_aa: CSVGTLMNTEAFF
d_call: .; v_call: TRBV30; j_call: TRBJ1-3; clone_size: .; cdr3_nt: TGTGCCTGGAGTGTGGGGTCTTCTGGAAACACCATATATTTT; cdr3_aa: CAWSVGSSGNTIYF
d_call: .; v_call: TRBV5-1; j_call: TRBJ2-1; clone_size: few; cdr3_nt: TGCGCCAGCGGCCCTGGCTGGACCAACAATGAGCAGTTCTTC; cdr3_aa: CASGPGWTNNEQFF
d_call: .; v_call: TRBV7-9; j_call: TRBJ1-5; clone_size: .; cdr3_nt: TGTGCCAGCAGCTTAGGACGTTGGGGCATGGGCAATCAGCCCCAGCATTTT; cdr3_aa: CASSLGRWGMGNQPQHF
d_call: TRBD1; v_call: TRBV29-1; j_call: TRBJ2-5; clone_size: .; cdr3_nt: TGCAGCGTCAGGGGGTCGGAGACCCAGTACTTC; cdr3_aa: CSVRGSETQYF
d_call: .; v_call: TRBV30; j_call: TRBJ1-4; clone_size: .; cdr3_nt: TGTGCCTGGAGCGCCGGGAGCAGTCAGGGGGAAAAACTGTTTTTT; cdr3_aa: CAWSAGSSQGEKLFF
d_call: TRBD1; v_call: TRBV29-1; j_call: TRBJ1-2; clone_size: .; cdr3_nt: TGCAGCGCTCTTGGGGGTGCAGGGGGGTATGGCTACACCTTC; cdr3_aa: CSALGGAGGYGYTF
d_call: TRBD1; v_call: TRBV5-8; j_call: TRBJ1-4; clone_size: few; cdr3_nt: TGTGCCAGCAGCGACACAGGGGCGGTTAATGAAAAACTGTTTTTT; cdr3_aa: CASSDTGAVNEKLFF
d_call: .; v_call: TRBV25-1; j_call: TRBJ2-3; clone_size: .; cdr3_nt: TGTGCCAGCAGTGAACAGACAGATACGCAGTATTTT; cdr3_aa: CASSEQTDTQYF
d_call: .; v_call: TRBV5-6; j_call: TRBJ1-2; clone_size: .; cdr3_nt: TGTGCCAGCAGCCCCGATTCTAACTATGGCTACACCTTC; cdr3_aa: CASSPDSNYGYTF
d_call: .; v_call: TRBV30; j_call: TRBJ2-1; clone_size: .; cdr3_nt: TGTGCCTGGTCCATGGAGCGGTGGAATGAGCAGTTCTTC; cdr3_aa: CAWSMERWNEQFF
d_call: .; v_call: TRBV7-9; j_call: TRBJ1-1; clone_size: .; cdr3_nt: TGTGCCAGCAGTGCAGTGGTTCAGGGAGTTTTATTCTTT; cdr3_aa: CASSAVVQGVLFF
d_call: TRBD2; v_call: TRBV7-2; j_call: TRBJ2-1; clone_size: once; cdr3_nt: TGTGCCAGCAGCTTAAGGACTAGCGTTTCACATGAGCAGTTCTTC; cdr3_aa: CASSLRTSVSHEQFF
d_call: .; v_call: TRBV7-7; j_call: TRBJ1-1; clone_size: many; cdr3_nt: TGTGCTAGCAGCTCCACACTGAACACTGAAGCTTTCTTT; cdr3_aa: CASSSTLNTEAFF
d_call: .; v_call: TRBV30; j_call: TRBJ1-1; clone_size: once; cdr3_nt: TGTGCCTGGACTCGGTGGGGGACAATTTCGAGGAACACTGAAGCTTTCTTT; cdr3_aa: CAWTRWGTISRNTEAFF
d_call: .; v_call: TRBV5-1; j_call: TRBJ1-4; clone_size: .; cdr3_nt: TGCGCCAGCAGCTTGGGAATCAAGGAGGGAAAACTGTTTTTT; cdr3_aa: CASSLGIKEGKLFF
d_call: TRBD2; v_call: TRBV4-1; j_call: TRBJ2-4; clone_size: .; cdr3_nt: TGCGCCAGCAGCCAAGGACTAGCGGGAGTAGCCAAAAACATTCAGTACTTC; cdr3_aa: CASSQGLAGVAKNIQYF
d_call: TRBD1; v_call: TRBV6-1; j_call: TRBJ2-7; clone_size: .; cdr3_nt: TGTGCCAGCAGCTACGAAGGGACAGGGGCCTACGAGCAGTACTTC; cdr3_aa: CASSYEGTGAYEQYF